Listed here are 20 T cell receptor beta chains from one sample, sequenced in a study of blood T cell repertoires in COVID-19 (dated by TCRdb to about 2020). Libraries came from the immunoSEQ multiplex PCR assay. In its TCRdb copy, this immuneACCESS table keeps in-frame sequences only and misses some clones. Where compared with another copy, unresolved V genes explain less than half of these, and the others have no known cause. The sample table records roughly 20,000 clones; roughly 89% of these occur just once. Together, the top ten hold more than 9.5% of the sample. The material sequenced was peripheral blood. The receptors shown here come from a human donor in a cohort sampled during active COVID-19.

J is TRBJ2-3 and V is TRBV5-1, with D perhaps matching TRBD1 (6 bases). V was clipped by 0 bases and J by 5 bases, with 10 bases between them. This CDR3 contains 14 residues. Germline V gene sequence: CDR1 SGHRS, CDR2 YFSETQ. The CDR3 nucleotides read TGCGCCAGCAGCTTGGGACAGGCCATAGATACGCAGTATTTT. Protein: CASSLGQAIDTQYF.

The rearrangement joins TRBV28 to TRBJ1-2; 10 nucleotides line up with TRBD1. Germline V gene sequence: CDR1 MDHEN, CDR2 SYDVKM. V lost 6 bases and J lost 7; bases outside the gene matches: 8. CDR3 size: 14 residues. The CDR3 is CASRPWTGGIGYTF. As DNA, the CDR3 is TGTGCCAGCAGGCCATGGACAGGGGGAATTGGCTACACCTTC.

This sequence joins TRBV7-9 and TRBJ2-7, with 10 bases identical to TRBD2. V dropped 5 bases and J dropped 0; count of bases not matched to a gene: 4. Germline loops: CDR1 SEHNR, CDR2 FQNEAQ (reference sequence). This CDR3 contains 15 residues. CDR3 in amino acids: CASSHTSGISYEQYF. CDR3 bases: TGTGCCAGCAGCCATACTAGCGGGATCTCCTACGAGCAGTACTTC.

This sequence joins TRBV7-2 and TRBJ2-5; 15 bases fit TRBD2. Germline loops: CDR1 SGHTA, CDR2 FQGNSA. Trimming cost V 6 bases and J 1 base; bases outside gene matches: 9. The CDR3 has 18 amino acids. CDR3 region: CASRPPGLAGGIQETQYF. The CDR3 nucleotides read TGTGCCAGCAGGCCCCCGGGACTAGCGGGAGGCATCCAAGAGACCCAGTACTTC. The whole variable domain, filled in from reference TRBV7-2 and TRBJ2-5, reads GAGVSQSPSNKVTEKGKDVELRCDPISGHTALYWYRQSLGQGLEFLIYFQGNSAPDKSGLPSDRFSAERTGGSVSTLTIQRTQQEDSAVYLCASRPPGLAGGIQETQYFGPGTRLLVL.

This chain uses TRBV24-1 with TRBJ2-3; D ambiguous. Germline assignment: CDR1 KGHDR and CDR2 SFDVKD. The CDR3 contains 13 residues. V shed 4 bases and J shed 7 bases, with 11 bases lying between them. The CDR3, as DNA: TGTGCCACCAGTGACGCCCTAGGTTATACGCAGTATTTT. This gives the protein CATSDALGYTQYF.

The chain is built from TRBV3-1 (or the pseudogene TRBV3-2) and TRBJ2-4; no firm D call. Germline lookup yields CDR1 LGHDT and CDR2 YNNKEL (reference sequence). Trimming cost V 1 base and J 9 bases, with 10 bases left between them. The CDR3 has 13 residues. The CDR3 DNA reads TGTGCCAGCAGCCAAGCATATAGCAGCATTCAGTACTTC. Residues: CASSQAYSSIQYF.

The rearrangement joins TRBV29-1 to TRBJ2-5; 7 bases match TRBD1. With 4 bases clipped from V and 2 bases from J, the junction kept 7 bases outside the gene matches. The CDR3 extends over 14 amino acids. Germline V lookup: CDR1 SQVTM, CDR2 ANQGSEA. In nucleotides, the CDR3 is TGCAGCGTTGTTCCGGGACAGTTACAAGAGACCCAGTACTTC. Translated: CSVVPGQLQETQYF.

This chain connects TRBV7-8 to TRBJ1-1, with D possibly being TRBD1 (5 bases). The CDR3 runs to 14 residues. Germline-derived CDR1 and CDR2 are SGHVS and FQNEAQ. Trimming removed 5 bases at V and 3 bases at J, with 13 bases between. CDR3 protein: CASSPPGGYTEAFF. CDR3 nucleotide sequence: TGTGCCAGCAGCCCCCCTGGGGGGTACACTGAAGCTTTCTTT.

This clone was seen more than once but under ten times. The CDR3 DNA reads as TGTGCCAGCAGCCCAGGGGGTAGCTTCAATCAGCCCCAGCATTTT. It specifies CASSPGGSFNQPQHF. The gene calls are TRBV7-9 and TRBJ1-5, with 7 bases lining up with TRBD1. This CDR3 spans 15 amino acids. The J segment lost 3 bases and the V segment lost 5 bases, leaving 7 bases of the junction unmatched. From germline, CDR1 is SEHNR and CDR2 FQNEAQ (reference sequence).

V and J are TRBV11-2 and TRBJ2-1, with 11 nucleotides matching TRBD1. V shed 5 bases, J shed 4 bases, and the junction held 7 bases outside the gene matches. This CDR3 contains 16 residues. Per the germline V gene, CDR1 is SGHAT and CDR2 is FQNNGV. CDR3 in amino acids: CASSPFGTGGYNEQFF. For the CDR3, the DNA is TGTGCCAGCAGCCCCTTCGGGACAGGGGGTTACAATGAGCAGTTCTTC.

This clone occurred a few times. J is TRBJ1-2 and V is TRBV19; D not certain. The CDR3 extends over 11 amino acids. Trimming cost V 3 bases and J 7 bases, with 6 bases left between them. Looked up from germline, CDR1 is LNHDA and CDR2 is SQIVND (reference sequence). The CDR3 coding sequence is TGTGCCAGTAGTATCTCAGGTGGCTACACCTTC. Its protein is CASSISGGYTF.

This chain connects TRBV27 to TRBJ2-2; D is perhaps TRBD2 (6 bases). This CDR3 region has 17 residues. The germline CDR1 and CDR2 sequences are MNHEY and SMNVEV (reference sequence). V was trimmed by 3 bases and J by 0 bases, leaving 14 bases between them. DNA of the CDR3: TGTGCCAGCAGTTTTTACCCTCCGGGGGCGAACACCGGGGAGCTGTTTTTT. Translating gives CASSFYPPGANTGELFF.

The chain is built from TRBV9 and TRBJ2-7, with 10 bases aligning to TRBD2. There are 20 residues in the CDR3. Germline V gene lookup returns CDR1 SGDLS and CDR2 YYNGEE. V lost 3 bases to trimming and J lost 2 bases; unmatched junction nucleotides: 20. CDR3 in DNA: TGTGCCAGCAGCGGACGCGAAGGGCTGGCTAGCGGGAGAGTCCCCTACGAGCAGTACTTC. This sequence encodes CASSGREGLASGRVPYEQYF.

The V call is TRBV7-8, the J call TRBJ2-5; 10 nucleotides align to TRBD1. The V gene's germline CDR1 is SGHVS and CDR2 FQNEAQ. Trimming removed 8 bases from V and 5 bases from J; junction bases left unmatched: 8. This CDR3 has 14 residues. CDR3 residues: CASSGTGVFETQYF. The DNA of the CDR3 is TGTGCCAGCTCTGGGACAGGGGTTTTTGAGACCCAGTACTTC.

The genes are TRBV4-2 and TRBJ2-5; D gene unclear. CDR3 size: 13 residues. The V gene's germline CDR1 is LGHNA and CDR2 YNFKEQ. With 1 base removed from V and 5 bases from J, the gap between germline ends came to 8 bases. CDR3 DNA: TGTGCCAGCAGCCAAGCAATCGGGGAGACCCAGTACTTC. It specifies CASSQAIGETQYF.

The gene calls are TRBV18 and TRBJ1-1, with 8 bases that match TRBD1. The CDR3 length is 13 residues. Germline CDR1 KGHSH, CDR2 LQKENI. Germline trimming cut 2 bases from V and 5 bases from J; bases unmatched to any gene: 1. CDR3 DNA: TGTGCCAGCTCACCAACAGGGGGGACTGAAGCTTTCTTT. Its translation: CASSPTGGTEAFF.

The CDR3 spells CASSFGVAGSEQYF. As DNA, the CDR3 is TGTGCCAGCAGTTTTGGGGTAGCGGGATCCGAGCAGTACTTC. This rearrangement joins TRBV27 to TRBJ2-7; 8 bases are shared with TRBD2. V lost 3 bases, J lost 6 bases, and 7 bases stayed unmatched. This CDR3 is 14 amino acids long. CDR1 MNHEY and CDR2 SMNVEV come from the germline V gene (reference sequence).

The table lists this clone with a count of one. The V and J genes are TRBV27 and TRBJ2-7; tentative D call: TRBD1 (7 bases). The CDR3 spans 14 residues. From germline, CDR1 is MNHEY and CDR2 SMNVEV (reference sequence). Between the trimmed V and J ends, which lost 7 bases and 9 bases, there was a span of 22 bases. CDR3 protein: CASNKGPAGGRQYF. CDR3 bases: TGTGCCAGCAATAAGGGCCCGGCAGGGGGGCGGCAGTACTTC.

The V call is TRBV19, the J call TRBJ1-3, with D perhaps TRBD1 (6 bases). Germline CDR1 is LNHDA and CDR2 is SQIVND (reference sequence). The V gene lost 3 bases and the J gene lost 4 bases, with 13 bases spanning the gap. This CDR3 comprises 15 residues. The CDR3 region has the DNA TGTGCCAGTAGTATGACAGGACCCTTCGGAAACACCATATATTTT. It encodes CASSMTGPFGNTIYF.

The chain links TRBV4-3 to TRBJ2-2, with no clear D. Per the germline V gene, CDR1 is LGHNA and CDR2 is YSLEER. The CDR3 runs 18 residues. V was shortened by 0 bases and J by 0 bases, with 14 bases between the two germline ends. This chain's CDR3 is CASSQESSLHANTGELFF. In nucleotides, the CDR3 is TGCGCCAGCAGCCAAGAATCGTCACTACACGCGAACACCGGGGAGCTGTTTTTT.